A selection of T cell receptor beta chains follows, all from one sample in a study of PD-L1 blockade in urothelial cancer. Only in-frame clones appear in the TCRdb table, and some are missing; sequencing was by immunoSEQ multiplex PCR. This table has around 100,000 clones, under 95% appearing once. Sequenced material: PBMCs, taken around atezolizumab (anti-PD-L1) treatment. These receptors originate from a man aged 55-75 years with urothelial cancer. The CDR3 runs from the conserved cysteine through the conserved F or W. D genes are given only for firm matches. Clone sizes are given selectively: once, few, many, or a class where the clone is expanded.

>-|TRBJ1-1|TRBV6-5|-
TGTGCCAGTGCAATCCGGGAAGGAGAAGCTTTCTTT
CASAIREGEAFF
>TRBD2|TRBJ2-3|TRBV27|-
TGTGCCAGCAGTTTATTTTTCGGGCGGGAGATCACAGATACGCAGTATTTT
CASSLFFGREITDTQYF
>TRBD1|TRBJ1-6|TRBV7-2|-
TGTGCCAGCAGCCCCGGACAGGGGGCGCGGGCCCTCCACTTT
CASSPGQGARALHF
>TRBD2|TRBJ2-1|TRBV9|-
TGTGCCAGCAGCACGACTACTAGCGCGGCCTACAATGAGCAGTTCTTC
CASSTTTSAAYNEQFF
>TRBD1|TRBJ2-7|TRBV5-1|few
TGCGCCAGCAGCTTGGCGGGACAGGGCTCCTACGAGCAGTACTTC
CASSLAGQGSYEQYF
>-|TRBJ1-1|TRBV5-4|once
TGTGCCAGCAGCCCAGGGACGGGAGATGAAGCTTTCTTT
CASSPGTGDEAFF
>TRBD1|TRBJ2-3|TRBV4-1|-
TGCGCCAGCAGTCTGGGACAGGGGGCGGCCACAGATACGCAGTATTTT
CASSLGQGAATDTQYF
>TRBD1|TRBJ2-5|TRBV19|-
TGTGCCAGTAGCCTCGGGACAGGGGGCGCTGAGACCCAGTACTTC
CASSLGTGGAETQYF
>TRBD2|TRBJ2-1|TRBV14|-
TGTGCCAGCAGCCAAGATTCGTCGGTAGCGGGACCCTACAATGAGCAGTTCTTC
CASSQDSSVAGPYNEQFF
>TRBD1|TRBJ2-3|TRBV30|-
TGTGCCTGCTCCCCGGACAGGGGGACCACAGATACGCAGTATTTT
CACSPDRGTTDTQYF
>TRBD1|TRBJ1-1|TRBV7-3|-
TGTGCCAGCAGCTGGGGGACAGGGGGCACTGAAGCTTTCTTT
CASSWGTGGTEAFF
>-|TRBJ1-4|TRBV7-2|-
TGTGCCAGCAGCTTAGTATATTCCAGGGGCGCCGATGAAAAACTGTTTTTT
CASSLVYSRGADEKLFF
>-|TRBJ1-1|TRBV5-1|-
TGCGCCAGCAGCTTGGGTTGGGGGGAAAGGAGCACTGAAGCTTTCTTT
CASSLGWGERSTEAFF
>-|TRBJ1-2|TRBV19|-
TGTGCCACGTACCAGGATACTGGCTACACCTTC
CATYQDTGYTF
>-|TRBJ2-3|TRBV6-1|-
TGTGCCAGCAGTGGCCTGGGGCAGCGAACCACAGATACGCAGTATTTT
CASSGLGQRTTDTQYF
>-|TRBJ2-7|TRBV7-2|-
TGTGCCAGCAGCTTAGGGGCTAGCACCGAGCAGTACTTC
CASSLGASTEQYF